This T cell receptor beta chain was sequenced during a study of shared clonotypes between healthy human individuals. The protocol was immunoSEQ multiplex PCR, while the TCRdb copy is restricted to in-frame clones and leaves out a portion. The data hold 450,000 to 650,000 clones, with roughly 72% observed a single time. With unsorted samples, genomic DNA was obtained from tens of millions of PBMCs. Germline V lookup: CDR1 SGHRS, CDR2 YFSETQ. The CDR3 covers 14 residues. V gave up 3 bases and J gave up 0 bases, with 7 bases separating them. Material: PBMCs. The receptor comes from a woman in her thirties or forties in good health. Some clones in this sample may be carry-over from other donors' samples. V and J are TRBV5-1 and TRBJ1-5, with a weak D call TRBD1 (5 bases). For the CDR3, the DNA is TGCGCCAGCAGCTGGGACGGTAGCAATCAGCCCCAGCATTTT. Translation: CASSWDGSNQPQHF.